This TCR beta chain was obtained from a study of blood T cell repertoires in COVID-19. The overall study: Some COVID-19 samples were acute and others convalescent; all came from the United States, Italy and Spain.

Before they entered the study, exposed participants had met a COVID-19 case within 2 weeks. The ends lost 0 bases at V and 6 bases at J; junction bases unmatched: 6. This CDR3 contains 15 residues. Germline CDR1 and CDR2: SGHTA and FQGNSA. Here immunoSEQ multiplex PCR was the method, and the copy in TCRdb shows in-frame clones only, minus some. This table holds fewer than 250,000 clones, 84% found once. The receptor was derived from a woman in her twenties or thirties who had been exposed to COVID-19. The V call is TRBV7-2, the J call TRBJ2-3; 7 bases line up with TRBD1. Sequences were obtained from PBMCs or T cells enriched from blood (not recorded which). CDR3 region: CASSLASQGVDTQYF. The CDR3 DNA sequence: TGTGCCAGCAGCTTAGCGTCTCAGGGGGTTGATACGCAGTATTTT.